The 28 T cell receptor beta chains given below trace back to one sample, sequenced in a study of cytomegalovirus exposure and HLA in healthy donors (dated by TCRdb to the late 2010s). The library relied on the immunoSEQ multiplex PCR assay. TCRdb's version of the immuneACCESS table is confined to in-frame rearrangements and falls short of the full clone set. An unresolved V gene accounts for under half of the shortfall where checked; the remainder is of unknown origin. This sample holds under 95,000 clones; approximately 95% were observed only once. The ten biggest clones cover approximately 2% of the sample. Input material: PBMCs. The receptors were sampled from a young woman in good health and CMV-seronegative.

This chain uses TRBV6-5 with TRBJ2-3; 13 nucleotides line up with TRBD2. The CDR3 is 14 amino acids. Germline CDR1 MNHEY, CDR2 SVGAGI. The V segment lost 6 bases and the J segment 10 bases; nucleotides outside the gene matches: 7. The CDR3 coding sequence is TGTGCCAGCAGCTCAAGACTAGCGGGGGGTGCGCAGTATTTT. Translating it yields CASSSRLAGGAQYF.

The V and J genes are TRBV27 and TRBJ2-7, with D tentatively TRBD1 (6 bases). V was cut by 3 bases and J by 3 bases, with 18 bases left in between. The germline CDR1 and CDR2 sequences are MNHEY and SMNVEV (reference sequence). This CDR3 has 16 residues. The CDR3 nucleotides are TGTGCCAGCAGTTTGCAGGGGATGAGTTTTTTCTACGAGCAGTACTTC. Translation: CASSLQGMSFFYEQYF.

This chain connects TRBV5-4 to TRBJ2-1, with D maybe TRBD2 (6 bases). V was shortened by 1 base and J by 2 bases, with 10 bases between the two germline ends. The CDR3 length is 15 residues. The germline V gene has CDR1 SGHNT and CDR2 YYREEE (reference sequence). The CDR3 here is CASSLRESPYNEQFF. The DNA of the CDR3 is TGTGCCAGCAGCTTGCGGGAGTCACCCTACAATGAGCAGTTCTTC.

The rearrangement links TRBV19 to TRBJ1-2, with 8 bases fitting TRBD1. The CDR3 runs 14 residues. The germline CDR1 and CDR2 sequences are LNHDA and SQIVND (reference sequence). V shed 3 bases, J shed 6 bases, and the junction held 6 bases outside the gene matches. The CDR3 nucleotides are TGTGCCAGTAGTATCGGACAGGGAGGACATGGCTACACCTTC. Its translation is CASSIGQGGHGYTF.

The sample holds one count of this clone. The J gene is TRBJ2-3, the V gene TRBV7-8, with D perhaps TRBD2 (6 bases). Germline V gives CDR1 SGHVS, CDR2 FQNEAQ. CDR3 length equals 14 residues. Between the trimmed V and J ends, which lost 0 bases and 8 bases, there was a span of 12 bases. The CDR3 DNA is TGTGCCAGCAGCTTAGCGGGGGAGGCACCTACGCAGTATTTT. This codes for CASSLAGEAPTQYF. Supplemented by reference TRBV7-8 and TRBJ2-3, the full variable domain reads GAGVSQSPRYKVAKRGQDVALRCDPISGHVSLFWYQQALGQGPEFLTYFQNEAQLDKSGLPSDRFFAERPEGSVSTLKIQRTQQEDSAVYLCASSLAGEAPTQYFGPGTRLTVL.

The V call is TRBV4-1, the J call TRBJ1-6; D remains ambiguous. CDR3 length equals 17 residues. Trimming cost V 4 bases and J 7 bases, with 20 bases left between them. Germline V CDR1 and CDR2: MGHRA, YSYEKL. CDR3: CASSREVGTVQNSPLHF. In DNA form, the CDR3 reads TGCGCCAGCAGCCGGGAGGTGGGTACAGTACAAAATTCACCCCTCCACTTT.

This clone appeared a single time. The gene calls are TRBV6-1 and TRBJ2-6; no firm D call. Trimming took off 1 base at V and 0 bases at J, with 4 bases between the two ends. The CDR3 extends over 15 amino acids. Germline CDR1 is MNHNS and CDR2 is SASEGT. CDR3 nucleotide sequence: TGTGCCAGCAGTGAAGATATCTCTGGGGCCAACGTCCTGACTTTC. Amino acid sequence: CASSEDISGANVLTF.

The chain combines TRBV5-4 with TRBJ2-2; 12 bases match TRBD2. In germline, CDR1 is SGHNT, CDR2 YYREEE (reference sequence). J gave up 6 bases and V 3 bases, and 6 bases lay outside the gene matches. The CDR3 has 16 residues. The DNA of the CDR3 is TGTGCCAGCAGCTCAAGACTAGCGGGAGTGCCCGGGGAGCTGTTTTTT. This codes for CASSSRLAGVPGELFF.

The chain links TRBV5-6 to TRBJ1-1; D not resolved. V was pared by 4 bases and J by 0 bases, with 10 bases between. CDR1 and CDR2 from the germline V gene are SGHDT and YYEEEE. The CDR3 has 14 residues. In nucleotides, the CDR3 is TGTGCCAGCAGCCCAATAACAGTGAACACTGAAGCTTTCTTT. The encoded protein is CASSPITVNTEAFF. Variable domain in full (rest from reference TRBV5-6 and TRBJ1-1): DAGVTQSPTHLIKTRGQQVTLRCSPKSGHDTVSWYQQALGQGPQFIFQYYEEEERQRGNFPDRFSGHQFPNYSSELNVNALLLGDSALYLCASSPITVNTEAFFGQGTRLTVV.

The chain is built from TRBV4-3 and TRBJ1-2, with D possibly being TRBD1 (6 bases). V dropped 0 bases and J dropped 3 bases, with 11 bases sitting between them. Germline assignment: CDR1 LGHNA and CDR2 YSLEER. The CDR3 totals 15 residues. This CDR3 reads CASSQDRAGDYGYTF. CDR3 bases: TGCGCCAGCAGCCAAGATAGGGCAGGGGACTATGGCTACACCTTC.

V and J are TRBV6-1 and TRBJ2-5; TRBD2 agrees at 8 bases. The CDR3 is made up of 15 amino acids. V gave up 4 bases and J gave up 1 base; unmatched junction bases: 5. The germline V gene encodes CDR1 MNHNS and CDR2 SASEGT. The CDR3 is CASSVAGGTQETQYF. The CDR3 nucleotides are TGTGCCAGCAGTGTCGCGGGGGGAACCCAAGAGACCCAGTACTTC.

This clone was detected only a few times. This chain uses TRBV6-5 with TRBJ2-1; TRBD1 matches 10 bases. Germline assignment: CDR1 MNHEY and CDR2 SVGAGI. Trimming removed 6 bases from V and 4 bases from J; junction bases left unmatched: 6. This CDR3 contains 15 residues. The CDR3 DNA follows: TGTGCCAGCAGCGATCCGGGACAGGGGTACAATGAGCAGTTCTTC. Protein: CASSDPGQGYNEQFF.

The gene calls are TRBV7-8 and TRBJ2-1; 7 nucleotides match TRBD2. Germline lookup yields CDR1 SGHVS and CDR2 FQNEAQ. The CDR3 extends over 13 amino acids. With V trimmed by 6 bases and J by 10 bases, 9 bases remained unmatched. The CDR3: CASSPVGGIEQFF. The DNA for the CDR3 is TGTGCCAGCAGTCCCGTGGGAGGGATCGAGCAGTTCTTC.

This chain links TRBV7-2 with TRBJ2-1, with 9 bases matching TRBD2. The CDR3 runs to 15 residues. Germline values: CDR1 SGHTA, CDR2 FQGNSA. The ends lost 4 bases at V and 9 bases at J; junction bases unmatched: 10. CDR3 protein: CASSYQGGGAFEQFF. In DNA form, the CDR3 reads TGTGCCAGCAGCTACCAGGGCGGGGGGGCATTTGAGCAGTTCTTC.

In its sample, this clone was seen once. The V gene is TRBV11-2, the J gene TRBJ2-7; TRBD2 might be the D (7 bases). Germline V CDR1 and CDR2: SGHAT, FQNNGV. The CDR3 runs to 15 residues. Between the trimmed V and J ends, which lost 4 bases and 2 bases, there was a span of 15 bases. This CDR3 is CASSSSRGLAYEQYF. The CDR3 DNA follows: TGTGCCAGCAGCTCCTCGCGGGGGCTTGCCTACGAGCAGTACTTC.

The gene calls are TRBV9 and TRBJ1-2, with a tentative D call TRBD1 (5 bases). Germline CDR1 reads SGDLS; CDR2 reads YYNGEE. This CDR3 spans 14 amino acids. Trimming took 4 bases from V and 8 from J, leaving 18 bases between them. The CDR3 bases are TGTGCCAGCAGCCCCGGGGGTCTTCAGGAGGGCTACACCTTC. Protein sequence: CASSPGGLQEGYTF.

This chain connects TRBV30 to TRBJ2-1, with TRBD2 matching over 8 bases. With V trimmed by 1 base and J by 0 bases, 14 bases remained unmatched. CDR1 and CDR2 from the germline V gene are GTSNPN and SVGIG (reference sequence). There are 19 residues in the CDR3. Here the CDR3 reads CAWSGGIRLASSSYNEQFF. The CDR3 nucleotides are TGTGCCTGGAGTGGAGGGATTCGACTAGCGTCGAGCTCCTACAATGAGCAGTTCTTC.

This sequence joins TRBV7-9 and TRBJ2-2; D not resolved. From germline, CDR1 is SEHNR and CDR2 FQNEAQ (reference sequence). V lost 5 bases and J 8 bases, leaving 9 bases between the germline ends. This CDR3 has 12 residues. The CDR3 is CASSPSEGELFF. The CDR3 DNA follows: TGTGCCAGCAGCCCATCTGAGGGGGAGCTGTTTTTT.

The CDR3 region has the DNA TGTGCCAGCAGCCAAGACCAGGGGGGTGAGGAAGCTTTCTTT. It codes for CASSQDQGGEEAFF. This chain connects TRBV4-2 to TRBJ1-1, with TRBD1 identical over 7 bases. The CDR3 has 14 residues. Per germline, CDR1 LGHNA and CDR2 YNFKEQ. Unmatched junction bases numbered 6, after V lost 0 bases and J lost 8 bases.

The chain has TRBV10-3 and TRBJ1-2; possible D gene TRBD1, 5 bases. Between the trimmed V and J ends, which lost 3 bases and 6 bases, there was a span of 20 bases. In germline, CDR1 is ENHRY, CDR2 SYGVKD. CDR3 length equals 16 residues. Here the CDR3 DNA reads TGTGCCATCAGTGATTCCATGGGTCGGGGGGTAGATGGCTACACCTTC. It codes for CAISDSMGRGVDGYTF.

V usage is TRBV12-5 and J usage is TRBJ2-1; TRBD1 aligns across 8 bases. The ends lost 5 bases at V and 0 bases at J; junction bases unmatched: 15. Germline V gives CDR1 LGHNT, CDR2 FRNRAP. The CDR3 contains 19 residues. CDR3 DNA: TGTGCTAGTGGTAACCCGGGACAGGTCTTACTCAGCTCCTACAATGAGCAGTTCTTC. Translating gives CASGNPGQVLLSSYNEQFF.

This chain links TRBV5-4 with TRBJ2-7, with 9 bases matching TRBD1. The ends lost 5 bases at V and 4 bases at J; junction bases unmatched: 10. The CDR3 has 15 amino acids. Germline loops: CDR1 SGHNT, CDR2 YYREEE (reference sequence). CDR3 residues: CASSSPGQGPYEQYF. The DNA for the CDR3 is TGTGCCAGCAGTTCGCCCGGACAGGGGCCATACGAGCAGTACTTC.

V usage is TRBV29-1 and J usage is TRBJ1-1; D might be TRBD1 (6 bases). The CDR3 is made up of 14 amino acids. The ends were cut back, 6 bases at V and 0 bases at J, with 14 bases in the middle. Germline V gene sequence: CDR1 SQVTM, CDR2 ANQGSEA. In DNA, the CDR3 is TGCAGCGTCGGGACAACCCCCATGAACACTGAAGCTTTCTTT. This gives the protein CSVGTTPMNTEAFF.

The genes are TRBV18 and TRBJ1-2, with 8 nucleotides matching TRBD1. Germline CDR1 and CDR2: KGHSH and LQKENI. The length of the CDR3 is 15 residues. Trimming took 3 bases from V and 4 from J; bases not matched to a gene: 7. The CDR3 region has the DNA TGTGCCAGCTCACCCCCTGACAGGGGAGTCTATGGCTACACCTTC. This sequence encodes CASSPPDRGVYGYTF.

The chain joins TRBV4-1 to TRBJ2-7; D perhaps matches TRBD1 (6 bases). The CDR3 extends over 14 amino acids. The V end lost 0 bases, the J end lost 4 bases, and 10 bases lay between the germline ends. Looked up from germline, CDR1 is MGHRA and CDR2 is YSYEKL. CDR3 DNA sequence: TGCGCCAGCAGCCAAGACGCCAGGGGATACGAGCAGTACTTC. Translating it yields CASSQDARGYEQYF.

The gene calls are TRBV18 and TRBJ2-4, with TRBD2 as a possible D gene (5 bases). The germline CDR1 and CDR2 sequences are KGHSH and LQKENI. The CDR3 consists of 15 residues. V lost 4 bases and J 0 bases, leaving 10 bases between the germline ends. CDR3 DNA sequence: TGTGCCAGCTCACAGAACGGACTAGCCAAAAACATTCAGTACTTC. This encodes CASSQNGLAKNIQYF.

The chain combines TRBV9 with TRBJ1-5, with a tentative D call TRBD1 (5 bases). Trimming left V 3 bases short and J 6 bases short, with 10 bases between. CDR1 is SGDLS, CDR2 YYNGEE, per germline. The CDR3 is made up of 13 amino acids. This chain's CDR3 is CASSESDSQPQHF. CDR3 nucleotides: TGTGCCAGCAGCGAGTCCGACAGTCAGCCCCAGCATTTT.

This chain connects TRBV7-9 to TRBJ1-4, with D perhaps matching TRBD1 (5 bases). Germline CDR1 reads SEHNR; CDR2 reads FQNEAQ (reference sequence). Trimming cost V 0 bases and J 7 bases, with 15 bases left between them. The CDR3 length is 16 residues. The chain's CDR3 is CASSLAGLTAGEKLFF. CDR3 nucleotide sequence: TGTGCCAGCAGCTTAGCTGGTTTGACAGCTGGTGAAAAACTGTTTTTT.